Each of the 21 T cell receptor beta chains below was sequenced from the same sample in a study of metastatic and nonmetastatic thyroid tumors. Using MiXCR, TCRdb reanalyzed the PCR reads. The sample has tens of thousands of clones; more than 25% are singletons. The entire patient cohort was treatment-naive prior to thyroid surgery. The specimen sequenced was blood. The receptors were sampled from a male donor with papillary thyroid cancer or a benign thyroid nodule (not recorded which). Some clones in this sample may be carry-over from other donors' samples.

The chain has TRBV28 and TRBJ1-5; D is ambiguous. The CDR3 has 14 amino acids. CDR1 is MDHEN and CDR2 is SYDVKM in the germline V gene. Deletions cut 7 bases from V and 5 bases from J, with 15 bases between. CDR3 coding DNA: TGTGCCAGCAATAAAGTTGCGGTCTATCAGCCCCAGCATTTT. Residues: CASNKVAVYQPQHF. Filled out from reference TRBV28 and TRBJ1-5, the complete variable domain reads DVKVTQSSRYLVKRTGEKVFLECVQDMDHENMFWYRQDPGLGLRLIYFSYDVKMKEKGDIPEGYSVSREKKERFSLILESASTNQTSMYLCASNKVAVYQPQHFGDGTRLSIL.

V and J are TRBV12-3 or TRBV12-4 and TRBJ2-7, with 8 bases identical to TRBD1. Unmatched junction bases numbered 15, after V lost 10 bases and J lost 4 bases. The CDR3 has 15 amino acids. The CDR3 reads CAISLTGQEYYEQYF. The CDR3 DNA is TGTGCCATCAGCCTCACGGGACAGGAGTATTACGAGCAGTACTTC.

As concerns this clone: Other DNA sequences within the sample encode an identical CDR3. V and J are TRBV7-6 and TRBJ2-7; the D gene is possibly TRBD1 (6 bases). Trimming took 1 base from V and 1 from J, leaving 20 bases between them. The CDR3 is 18 amino acids. CDR1 SGHVS and CDR2 FNYEAQ come from the germline V gene. The DNA of the CDR3 is TGTGCCAGCAGCTTAGGGCGGACCAGAAAGGGGGTTTCCTACGAGCAGTACTTC. This translates into CASSLGRTRKGVSYEQYF.

This clone has at least ten counts. This rearrangement joins TRBV6-4 to TRBJ2-1, with TRBD2 as a possible D gene (6 bases). CDR1 is MRHNA and CDR2 is SNTAGT in the germline V gene. CDR3 length: 15 residues. V lost 4 bases to trimming and J lost 4 bases, with 14 bases between them. CDR3 coding DNA: TGTGCCAGCAGTGCCCAGGGAGGTGGGTACAATGAGCAGTTCTTC. Its translation is CASSAQGGGYNEQFF.

The V gene is TRBV20-1, the J gene TRBJ1-6, with TRBD1 as a possible D gene (5 bases). In germline, CDR1 is DFQATT, CDR2 SNEGSKA (reference sequence). The CDR3 covers 13 residues. Trimming took 6 bases from V and 11 from J, leaving 17 bases between them. This chain's CDR3 is CSARDLLRPPLHF. The CDR3 nucleotides are TGCAGTGCCCGGGACCTCCTGAGGCCACCCCTCCACTTT.

Many counts were recorded for this clone. One base away lies a much larger clone, so this may be a sequencing read error. V is TRBV3-1 and J is TRBJ2-5, with 9 bases matching TRBD1. The junction had 11 bases not matched to a gene; V was cut back by 7 bases and J by 5 bases. This CDR3 is 15 amino acids long. Germline loops: CDR1 LGHDT, CDR2 YNNKEL (reference sequence). The CDR3 coding sequence is TGTGCCAGCATCGCCGGACAGGGGCTCTTGGAGACCCAGTACTTC. Amino acid sequence: CASIAGQGLLETQYF.

This clone was seen many times. A much larger clone is a single base away; this may be a read error. The same CDR3 arises from other DNA sequences in this sample as well. CDR3 in DNA: TGCAGTGCTAGATTCTCGGGACAGGGAGAATCCGGGGAGCTGTTTTTC. Translation: CSARFSGQGESGELFF. V and J are TRBV20-1 and TRBJ2-2; 9 nucleotides agree with TRBD1. The CDR3 covers 16 residues. The germline gives CDR1 DFQATT, CDR2 SNEGSKA (reference sequence).

For this clone: The junction does not match germline at one end; this may be a read error. The chain employs TRBV5-1 and TRBJ1-2, with unresolved D. Germline V gene lookup returns CDR1 SGHRS and CDR2 YFSETQ. This CDR3 is built from 16 residues. This chain's CDR3 is CSSSFPEGWHDYGYTF. The CDR3 DNA is TGCTCCAGCAGCTTCCCCGAAGGGTGGCACGACTATGGCTACACCTTT.

The V and J genes are TRBV5-1 and TRBJ1-5; possible D gene TRBD1, 5 bases. V dropped 1 base and J dropped 5 bases, with 10 bases sitting between them. CDR3 length equals 14 residues. The germline V gene has CDR1 SGHRS and CDR2 YFSETQ. As DNA, the CDR3 is TGCGCCAGCAGCTTGTCAGGGTTGGATCAGCCCCAGCATTTT. Translated: CASSLSGLDQPQHF.

The sample holds many counts of this clone. The CDR3: CASRTSGASSYEQYF. The CDR3 coding sequence is TGTGCCAGCAGGACTAGCGGGGCCTCCTCATACGAGCAGTACTTC. The chain links TRBV28 to TRBJ2-7, with TRBD2 identical over 11 bases. Per the germline V gene, CDR1 is MDHEN and CDR2 is SYDVKM. This CDR3 has 15 amino acids. The V and J ends lost 6 bases and 4 bases, in that order; junction bases with no gene match: 8.

At least ten counts were recorded for this clone. The gene calls are TRBV27 and TRBJ2-1, with TRBD2 matching over 13 bases. V lost 4 bases and J lost 6; bases outside the gene matches: 3. The CDR3 consists of 15 residues. CDR1 and CDR2 (germline): MNHEY, SMNVEV (reference sequence). For the CDR3, the DNA is TGTGCCAGCAGTTCATGGACTAGCGGGGGCAATGAGCAGTTCTTC. Translated, it gives CASSSWTSGGNEQFF.

This clone appeared once. This chain joins TRBV20-1 and TRBJ2-1, with D maybe TRBD2 (5 bases). The V end lost 2 bases, the J end lost 2 bases, and 16 bases lay between the germline ends. CDR3 length: 16 amino acids. Germline V gives CDR1 DFQATT, CDR2 SNEGSKA (reference sequence). For the CDR3, the DNA is TGCAGTGCTAGACTGCCCCTAGCCCTGGCCTACAATGAGCAGTTCTTC. This encodes CSARLPLALAYNEQFF.

Comments on this clone: The sample has other DNA sequences that encode this CDR3 too. This chain links TRBV5-4 with TRBJ1-1; 9 nucleotides match TRBD1. From germline, CDR1 is SGHNT and CDR2 YYREEE (reference sequence). The CDR3 spans 15 residues. After removal of 3 bases from V and 5 bases from J, the junction contained 8 bases not matched to a gene. CDR3 region: CASSSGDRGYTEAFF. For the CDR3, the DNA is TGTGCCAGCAGCTCTGGTGACAGGGGGTATACTGAAGCTTTCTTT.

This clone was observed at least ten times. This chain links TRBV6-1 with TRBJ2-2, with 10 bases aligning to TRBD2. J was trimmed by 4 bases and V by 7 bases; bases with no gene match: 6. The germline V gene encodes CDR1 MNHNS and CDR2 SASEGT. The CDR3 runs to 15 residues. The CDR3 spells CASIQGLAVTGELFF. The CDR3, as DNA: TGTGCCAGCATCCAAGGACTAGCGGTCACCGGGGAGCTGTTTTTT.

This clone was seen many times. This chain connects TRBV4-1 to TRBJ2-4; 9 bases line up with TRBD2. Germline CDR1 is MGHRA and CDR2 is YSYEKL. The trim removed 3 bases at V and 1 base at J, leaving 13 bases unmatched. This CDR3 comprises 19 residues. The CDR3 DNA is TGCGCCAGCAGCCATTGGGCAGCGGGGGCGGGGGGGGCCAAAAACATTCAGTACTTC. It translates to CASSHWAAGAGGAKNIQYF.

This chain joins TRBV11-2 and TRBJ2-2; maybe TRBD2 (5 bases). The CDR3 covers 14 residues. Germline-derived CDR1 and CDR2 are SGHAT and FQNNGV. The V and J ends lost 4 bases and 5 bases respectively, with 11 bases between them. Written as DNA, the CDR3 is TGTGCCAGCAGCTATGAGCGAGGGACCGGGGAGCTGTTTTTT. It specifies CASSYERGTGELFF. The full variable domain, in which reference TRBV11-2 and TRBJ2-2 provide the parts outside the CDR3, is EAGVAQSPRYKIIEKRQSVAFWCNPISGHATLYWYQQILGQGPKLLIQFQNNGVVDDSQLPKDRFSAERLKGVDSTLKIQPAKLEDSAVYLCASSYERGTGELFFGEGSRLTVL.

This chain uses TRBV11-1 with TRBJ2-3, with unresolved D. Germline loops: CDR1 SGHAT, CDR2 FQDESV (reference sequence). V was clipped by 4 bases and J by 2 bases, with 13 bases between them. The CDR3 has 15 residues. Here the CDR3 DNA reads TGTGCCAGCAGCTCCCCATCGCGAAACACAGATACGCAGTATTTT. This codes for CASSSPSRNTDTQYF.

The table lists this clone with a few counts. This sequence joins TRBV12-3 or TRBV12-4 and TRBJ2-7, with TRBD1 as a possible D gene (6 bases). The germline V and J ends were trimmed by 7 bases and 2 bases, with 15 bases remaining between them. This CDR3 comprises 14 residues. DNA of the CDR3: TGTGCCAGCATCCCTCGGGACATCCCCTACGAGCAGTACTTC. This sequence encodes CASIPRDIPYEQYF.

At least ten counts were recorded for this clone. V and J are TRBV7-3 and TRBJ2-7; 7 bases match TRBD2. This CDR3 is built from 13 residues. V was pared by 2 bases and J by 7 bases, with 5 bases of the junction left unmatched. The germline V gene has CDR1 SGHTA and CDR2 FQGTGA. CDR3 coding DNA: TGTGCCAGCAGCTTACATAGGGGAGGGGAGCAGTACTTC. This codes for CASSLHRGGEQYF. Combining the CDR3 with reference TRBV7-3 and TRBJ2-7 gives the whole variable domain GAGVSQTPSNKVTEKGKYVELRCDPISGHTALYWYRQSLGQGPEFLIYFQGTGAADDSGLPNDRFFAVRPEGSVSTLKIQRTERGDSAVYLCASSLHRGGEQYFGPGTRLTVT.

This clone was observed many times. The chain couples TRBV20-1 to TRBJ2-2, with TRBD1 matching 8 bases. V trimming: 5 bases; J trimming: 5 bases; junction bases outside the gene matches: 7. Germline assignment: CDR1 DFQATT and CDR2 SNEGSKA (reference sequence). CDR3 length equals 14 residues. In DNA form, the CDR3 reads TGCAGTGCTGCTGACAGGGGATGGACCGGGGAGCTGTTTTTT. Its translation: CSAADRGWTGELFF.

The rearrangement joins TRBV4-1 to TRBJ2-7, with D perhaps TRBD1 (5 bases). CDR3 length equals 16 residues. The V gene lost 4 bases and the J gene lost 7 bases, with 23 bases spanning the gap. The germline V gene encodes CDR1 MGHRA and CDR2 YSYEKL. The CDR3 spells CASSPIRVQGREEQYF. DNA for the CDR3: TGCGCCAGCAGCCCTATCAGAGTTCAGGGCAGAGAAGAGCAGTACTTC.